This T cell receptor (beta chain) was identified during a study of T cell repertoires in aging, cancer and after chemotherapy. At the level of the study: About 9 million TCR reads were in the whole dataset. Study conclusions and caveats: Rebound thymic output was suggested by rising median generation probability during chemotherapy in each cancer cohort.

The CDR3 contains 15 residues. V lost 4 bases and J lost 5; bases outside the gene matches: 5. The germline V gene has CDR1 MNHNY and CDR2 SVGAGI (reference sequence). This clonotype is medium-sized. Its antigen is unidentified. Rearranged V-D-J TRB sequences were amplified with a mixed TRB-A/B primer pool. TCRdb re-called the multiplex PCR reads with MiXCR, one entry per CDR3 protein. This table has over 3,000 distinct CDR3 sequences, around 35% appearing once. Amplification of TCR beta used genomic DNA extracted from peripheral blood. Source material: blood. The clonotype was recovered from a human donor in good health. V is TRBV6-6 and J is TRBJ2-2, with 9 nucleotides matching TRBD2. The CDR3 bases are TGTGCCAGCAGTTCCCTAGCGGGGTTTACCGGGGAGCTGTTTTTT. It translates to CASSSLAGFTGELFF.